This T cell receptor (beta chain) appears in the sequencing data of a study of blood T cell repertoires in COVID-19 (dated by TCRdb to between 2020 and 2021). Study-wide context: Samples covering the acute and convalescent phases of COVID-19 were provided by collaborators in the United States, Italy and Spain. The material from the prospective study consisted of cDNA or gDNA derived from T cells, B-cell-depleted T cells, or PBMCs. The dataset comprised deeply sampled blood TCRbeta repertoires from subjects exposed to, actively infected with, or recovered from COVID-19. A freely available public database, intended as a resource for researchers studying the immune response to SARS-CoV-2, is where the repertoires were released. Samples were obtained from the ongoing ImmuneRACE study (first 160 participants) and from some 1,200 subjects provided by 6 global collaborators. Nearly every sample came with metadata listing a de-identified subject ID, COVID-19 status, age in years and sex. HLA class I and class II types, where available, came from metadata supplied by the sample provider rather than from assay-based typing.

As regards this clone: Its cognate antigen has yet to be identified. Nothing much larger sits one base from this clone, and base qualities are not available.

Reading from cysteine to phenylalanine, the CDR3 counts 14 amino acids. Only CDR3 DNA remains: 42 bases, in frame from the first base. Trimming removed 4 bases from V and 0 bases from J, leaving 7 bases between the germline ends. For CDR1 and CDR2, the germline V gene (reference sequence) lists WNHNN and SYGVQD. The immunoSEQ Assay, a bias-controlled multiplex PCR, was used to amplify TCRbeta CDR3 regions from genomic DNA. In the source study's methods: Nucleated cell counts per sample were estimated from amplification of reference gene primers within the assay. Sequence reads were collapsed and filtered to measure the absolute abundance of every unique TCRbeta CDR3 rearrangement. For each sample, productive Simpson clonality was calculated as the square root of Simpson's diversity index across productive rearrangements. TCRdb mirrors the immuneACCESS table, restricted to in-frame sequences. Some clones are absent from its copies; in checked studies, under half trace to an unresolved V gene, and the reason for the others is unknown. V and J calls and clone size follow that table, whereas D and trimming were derived from the DNA. The sample profile shows 100,000 to 150,000 clones; 85% to 90% of them were found once. Under 4.5% of the sample comes from the top ten.

The research as a whole found: The amount of clinical and demographic metadata varied by source and participant and was provided uncurated.

One collaborating source in Seattle enrolled patients while the patients were actively infected and followed the patients over time throughout the course of disease. Collaborating institutions collected whole blood in K2EDTA tubes following their own protocols. For TCRbeta analysis, collaborators shipped samples in one of three forms: frozen whole blood, isolated PBMCs, or DNA extracted from either of those sample types. The V and J genes are TRBV10-1 and TRBJ1-5; the D gene is possibly TRBD1, with 5 bases matching. The clonotype comes from a woman in her fifties or sixties with COVID-19, enrolled during active disease. The sample taken for sequencing was peripheral blood. The nucleotide sequence is given as TGCGCCAGCAGTGGACAGTATAGCAATCAGCCCCAGCATTTT. This encodes CASSGQYSNQPQHF.